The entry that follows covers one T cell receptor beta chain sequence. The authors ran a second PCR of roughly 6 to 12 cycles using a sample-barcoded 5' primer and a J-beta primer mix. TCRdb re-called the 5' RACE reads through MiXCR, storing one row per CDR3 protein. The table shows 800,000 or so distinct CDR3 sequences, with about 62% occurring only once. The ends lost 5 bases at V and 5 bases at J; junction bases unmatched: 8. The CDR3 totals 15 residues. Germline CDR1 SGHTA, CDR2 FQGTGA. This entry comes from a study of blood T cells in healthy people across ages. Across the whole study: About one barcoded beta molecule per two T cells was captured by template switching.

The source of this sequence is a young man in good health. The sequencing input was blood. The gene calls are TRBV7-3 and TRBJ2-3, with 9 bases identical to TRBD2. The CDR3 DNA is TGTGCCAGCAGCCCCGAGCGGGGGGTTATAGATACGCAGTATTTT. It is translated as CASSPERGVIDTQYF. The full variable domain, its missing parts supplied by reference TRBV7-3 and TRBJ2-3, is GAGVSQTPSNKVTEKGKYVELRCDPISGHTALYWYRQSLGQGPEFLIYFQGTGAADDSGLPNDRFFAVRPEGSVSTLKIQRTERGDSAVYLCASSPERGVIDTQYFGPGTRLTVL.